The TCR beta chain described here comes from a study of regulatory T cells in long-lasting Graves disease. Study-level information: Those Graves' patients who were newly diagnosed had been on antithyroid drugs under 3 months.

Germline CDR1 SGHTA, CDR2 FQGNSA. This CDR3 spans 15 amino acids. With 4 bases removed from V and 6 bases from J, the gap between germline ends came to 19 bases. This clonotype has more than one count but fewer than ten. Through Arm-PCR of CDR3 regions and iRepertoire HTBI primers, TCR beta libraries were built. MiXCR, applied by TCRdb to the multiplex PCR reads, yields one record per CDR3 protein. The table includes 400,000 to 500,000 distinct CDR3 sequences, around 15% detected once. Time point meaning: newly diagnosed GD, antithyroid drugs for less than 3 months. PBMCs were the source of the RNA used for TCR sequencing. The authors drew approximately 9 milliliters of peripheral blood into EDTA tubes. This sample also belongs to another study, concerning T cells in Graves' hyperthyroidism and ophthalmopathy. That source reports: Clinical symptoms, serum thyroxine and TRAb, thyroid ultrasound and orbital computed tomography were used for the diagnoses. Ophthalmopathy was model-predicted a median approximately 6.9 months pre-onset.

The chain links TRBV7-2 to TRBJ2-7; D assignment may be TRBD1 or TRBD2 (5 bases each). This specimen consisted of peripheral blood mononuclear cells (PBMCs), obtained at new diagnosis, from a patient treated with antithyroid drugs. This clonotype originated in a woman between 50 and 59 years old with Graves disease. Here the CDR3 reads CASSSTGAQIREQYF. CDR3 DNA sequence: TGTGCCAGCAGCTCCACCGGGGCGCAGATTCGCGAGCAGTACTTC.